The 27 T cell receptor beta chains below were found in one sample sequenced in a study of early T cells in non-severe SARS-CoV-2 infection. TCRdb analysed the 5' RACE reads with MiXCR anew, one entry per CDR3 protein. The table records about 80,000 distinct CDR3 sequences, about 6% of them present only once. The sequencing sample was made of whole blood. These receptor sequences come from an adult who was a healthcare worker with PCR-confirmed SARS-CoV-2 infection or an uninfected control (not recorded which).

The chain couples TRBV5-4 to TRBJ2-2; D ambiguous. Germline V gene data show CDR1 as SGHNT and CDR2 as YYREEE (reference sequence). Trimming left V 4 bases short and J 0 bases short, with 10 bases between. This CDR3 has 15 amino acids. CDR3 loop: CASSRGGTNTGELFF. The CDR3 DNA is TGTGCCAGCAGCCGCGGTGGGACGAACACCGGGGAGCTGTTTTTT.

In its sample, this clonotype was seen many times. CDR3 region: CASSIVGSRAEAFF. The DNA for the CDR3 is TGTGCCAGTAGTATCGTGGGTAGTCGCGCTGAAGCTTTCTTT. This chain links TRBV19 with TRBJ1-1, with no clear D. The CDR3 length is 14 residues. In germline, CDR1 is LNHDA, CDR2 SQIVND (reference sequence). V was trimmed by 3 bases and J by 6 bases, leaving 14 bases between them.

This clonotype was seen ten or more times. The CDR3 sequence: CASSFSGVGQPQHF. The CDR3 nucleotides are TGTGCCAGCAGTTTTTCAGGGGTCGGCCAGCCCCAGCATTTT. This chain joins TRBV12-3 or TRBV12-4 and TRBJ1-5, with D maybe TRBD1 (6 bases). V dropped 3 bases and J dropped 7 bases, with 13 bases sitting between them. This CDR3 contains 14 residues.

This clonotype was counted only a few times. The chain recombines TRBV20-1 with TRBJ2-3, with a possible D match to TRBD1 (5 bases). Trimming shortened V by 4 bases and J by 0 bases, and 11 bases separated the two germline ends. CDR3 size: 14 residues. Germline assignment: CDR1 DFQATT and CDR2 SNEGSKA (reference sequence). The CDR3 bases are TGCAGTGCTATATTAGGGGATAGCACAGATACGCAGTATTTT. Its protein is CSAILGDSTDTQYF.

In its sample, this clonotype was seen a few times. CDR3 in DNA: TGTGCCAGCACGGGAATTGGCAGGGGGCTAACCTACGAGCAGTACTTC. Protein product: CASTGIGRGLTYEQYF. This sequence joins TRBV2 and TRBJ2-7, with 8 bases that match TRBD1. Germline V lookup: CDR1 SNHLY, CDR2 FYNNEI. The CDR3 contains 16 residues. The V gene end was trimmed by 7 bases and the J gene end by 2 bases; junction bases not matched to a gene: 13.

In nucleotides, the CDR3 is TGTGCCATCAGTGAGGGAGGGTCTTACCCGGAGCTGTTTTTT. Amino acid sequence: CAISEGGSYPELFF. This chain joins TRBV10-3 and TRBJ2-2; D perhaps matches TRBD2 (6 bases). The germline V gene has CDR1 ENHRY and CDR2 SYGVKD. CDR3 length: 14 residues. The V gene lost 2 bases and the J gene lost 10 bases, with 14 bases spanning the gap.

The chain has TRBV11-2 and TRBJ2-7; 8 bases match TRBD1. The V gene's germline CDR1 is SGHAT and CDR2 FQNNGV. This CDR3 is built from 15 residues. The ends lost 5 bases at V and 2 bases at J; junction bases unmatched: 8. The CDR3 DNA sequence: TGTGCCAGCAGCGATCCACGGACAGGGACCTACGAGCAGTACTTC. Protein sequence: CASSDPRTGTYEQYF. The full variable domain, completed using reference TRBV11-2 and TRBJ2-7, is EAGVAQSPRYKIIEKRQSVAFWCNPISGHATLYWYQQILGQGPKLLIQFQNNGVVDDSQLPKDRFSAERLKGVDSTLKIQPAKLEDSAVYLCASSDPRTGTYEQYFGPGTRLTVT.

At least ten counts were recorded for this clonotype. The rearrangement uses TRBV14 and TRBJ1-4; tentative D call: TRBD1 (6 bases). The CDR3 has 15 residues. V lost 2 bases and J lost 8, with 15 bases in between. CDR1 is SGHDN, CDR2 FVKESK, per germline. DNA of the CDR3: TGTGCCAGCAGCCAACTGCAGGGGACGACAGAAAAACTGTTTTTT. It is translated as CASSQLQGTTEKLFF. Full variable domain (remainder filled in from reference TRBV14 and TRBJ1-4): EAGVTQFPSHSVIEKGQTVTLRCDPISGHDNLYWYRRVMGKEIKFLLHFVKESKQDESGMPNNRFLAERTGGTYSTLKVQPAELEDSGVYFCASSQLQGTTEKLFFGSGTQLSVL.

This clonotype has at least ten counts. This sequence joins TRBV7-9 and TRBJ2-1, with D possibly being TRBD1 (5 bases). This CDR3 has 16 residues. Trimming removed 3 bases from V and 1 base from J, with 13 bases in between. CDR1 SEHNR and CDR2 FQNEAQ come from the germline V gene (reference sequence). CDR3 protein: CASSLTASPSYNEQFF. DNA for the CDR3: TGTGCCAGCAGCTTGACAGCTTCACCGTCCTACAATGAGCAGTTCTTC. Full variable domain (rest looked up from reference TRBV7-9 and TRBJ2-1): DTGVSQNPRHKITKRGQNVTFRCDPISEHNRLYWYRQTLGQGPEFLTYFQNEAQLEKSRLLSDRFSAERPKGSFSTLEIQRTEQGDSAMYLCASSLTASPSYNEQFFGPGTRLTVL.

This clonotype showed up many times. V and J are TRBV20-1 and TRBJ1-1; the D gene is possibly TRBD1 (6 bases). Germline CDR1 DFQATT, CDR2 SNEGSKA (reference sequence). Trimming cost V 6 bases and J 0 bases, with 17 bases left between them. The CDR3 runs 15 residues. This chain's CDR3 is CSAPSGGPMNTEAFF. The CDR3 DNA is TGCAGTGCCCCAAGCGGGGGGCCTATGAACACTGAAGCTTTCTTT.

This clonotype was observed a handful of times. In DNA, the CDR3 is TGTGCCAGCAGTGAAGCGTCTAGCGGGAGGAATCGGGGCGATGAGCAGTTCTTC. Translating it yields CASSEASSGRNRGDEQFF. The chain recombines TRBV25-1 with TRBJ2-1; the match to TRBD2 covers 11 bases. J was trimmed by 8 bases and V by 2 bases; bases with no gene match: 14. This CDR3 is built from 18 residues. Germline loops: CDR1 MGHDK, CDR2 SYGVNS.

This clonotype occurred a few times. The V and J genes are TRBV7-9 and TRBJ2-7; TRBD2 aligns across 7 bases. The length of the CDR3 is 16 residues. Germline assignment: CDR1 SEHNR and CDR2 FQNEAQ (reference sequence). After removal of 1 base from V and 2 bases from J, the junction contained 8 bases not matched to a gene. The DNA of the CDR3 is TGTGCCAGCAGCTTAGGCTTTAGCGGGTTGACCTACGAGCAGTACTTC. This gives the protein CASSLGFSGLTYEQYF.

This clonotype was seen ten or more times. The chain is built from TRBV29-1 and TRBJ2-7, with D possibly matching TRBD2 (5 bases). The germline V and J ends were trimmed by 7 bases and 7 bases, with 14 bases remaining between them. The length of the CDR3 is 11 residues. Germline CDR1 and CDR2: SQVTM and ANQGSEA. The CDR3 protein is CSGTEGLEQYF. The CDR3 coding sequence is TGCAGCGGGACTGAAGGGTTGGAGCAGTACTTC.

Only a few counts were recorded for this clonotype. The chain couples TRBV2 to TRBJ2-1; 9 bases match TRBD2. Germline CDR1 SNHLY, CDR2 FYNNEI. V shed 11 bases, J shed 8 bases, and the junction held 13 bases outside the gene matches. This CDR3 is 14 amino acids long. This CDR3 reads CAGLAGAEGDEQFF. In DNA form, the CDR3 reads TGTGCCGGCTTAGCGGGAGCCGAGGGGGATGAGCAGTTCTTC.

This clonotype came up many times. The CDR3 DNA is TGCAGCGTTGTTTTGGGCTTAGGAGAGCAGTACTTC. It specifies CSVVLGLGEQYF. The chain carries TRBV29-1 and TRBJ2-7, with D unclear. The CDR3 is 12 amino acids. The germline V and J ends were trimmed by 4 bases and 7 bases, with 14 bases remaining between them. From germline, CDR1 is SQVTM and CDR2 ANQGSEA.

This clonotype was counted a few times. The J gene is TRBJ2-3, the V gene TRBV4-1; no clear D. Germline lookup yields CDR1 MGHRA and CDR2 YSYEKL. V lost 4 bases, J lost 5 bases, and 16 bases lay in between. The CDR3 is 15 residues long. CDR3: CASSRGGPSGDTQYF. CDR3 coding DNA: TGCGCCAGCAGCCGCGGCGGTCCCTCCGGAGATACGCAGTATTTT.

This clonotype has only a few counts. The rearrangement uses TRBV21-1 and TRBJ2-6; TRBD1, the D gene given by the table, was not confirmed from the DNA. TRBV21-1 represents a pseudogene. CDR3 length: 19 residues. The CDR3 here is CASSKVSGQGASGANVLTF. The CDR3 nucleotides read TGTGCCAGCAGCAAAGTATCGGGACAGGGGGCCTCTGGGGCCAACGTCCTGACTTTC.

This clonotype was counted many times. The chain has TRBV19 and TRBJ2-1; 9 bases line up with TRBD2. There are 16 residues in the CDR3. The V gene end was trimmed by 3 bases and the J gene end by 2 bases; junction bases not matched to a gene: 5. Germline V CDR1 and CDR2: LNHDA, SQIVND (reference sequence). CDR3 amino acids: CASSMVAGGPYNEQFF. As DNA, the CDR3 is TGTGCCAGTAGTATGGTGGCGGGAGGGCCCTACAATGAGCAGTTCTTC.

The CDR3 nucleotides are TGTGCCAGCACCAGAAGGAACAGCCACCAAGAGACCCAGTACTTC. This encodes CASTRRNSHQETQYF. This sequence joins TRBV2 and TRBJ2-5; D gene unclear. V was cut by 7 bases and J by 0 bases, with 15 bases left in between. From germline, CDR1 is SNHLY and CDR2 FYNNEI. This CDR3 comprises 15 residues.

Many counts were recorded for this clonotype. The chain recombines TRBV29-1 with TRBJ2-1; 8 nucleotides agree with TRBD1. The length of the CDR3 is 14 residues. J gave up 5 bases and V 7 bases, and 10 bases lay outside the gene matches. From germline, CDR1 is SQVTM and CDR2 ANQGSEA. The CDR3 nucleotides are TGCAGCGCCATCAGGGGGCTAAGGAACAATGAGCAGTTCTTC. Translating gives CSAIRGLRNNEQFF.

This chain links TRBV12-3 or TRBV12-4 with TRBJ2-4; D is ambiguous. Trimming cost V 4 bases and J 0 bases, with 10 bases left between them. The CDR3 contains 15 residues. CDR3 protein: CASSSLEVAKNIQYF. In nucleotides, the CDR3 is TGTGCCAGCAGTTCCCTCGAGGTAGCCAAAAACATTCAGTACTTC.

This clonotype was seen repeatedly, ten times or more. This chain joins TRBV10-3 and TRBJ2-2; the D gene is possibly TRBD1 (6 bases). Trimming shortened V by 4 bases and J by 5 bases, and 8 bases separated the two germline ends. The CDR3 is 13 amino acids. Germline CDR1 ENHRY, CDR2 SYGVKD. The CDR3 DNA reads TGTGCCATCAGTGTCAGGGGAACCGGGGAGCTGTTTTTT. Encoded protein: CAISVRGTGELFF.

This clonotype came up many times. The chain combines TRBV20-1 with TRBJ2-7; D not resolved. Germline lookup yields CDR1 DFQATT and CDR2 SNEGSKA (reference sequence). This CDR3 has 10 amino acids. Trimming took 5 bases from V and 9 from J, leaving 11 bases between them. This chain's CDR3 is CSAGNNGQYF. The CDR3 DNA reads as TGCAGTGCTGGTAATAACGGGCAGTACTTC.

There are many counts of this clonotype. This chain uses TRBV11-2 with TRBJ2-7; D perhaps matches TRBD1 (6 bases). CDR3 length equals 16 residues. Germline CDR1 reads SGHAT; CDR2 reads FQNNGV. Trimming removed 4 bases from V and 1 base from J, with 17 bases in between. The CDR3: CASSSYRQGLSYEQYF. The CDR3 bases are TGTGCCAGCAGCTCCTATCGCCAGGGGCTTTCCTACGAGCAGTACTTC.

At least ten counts were recorded for this clonotype. J is TRBJ2-7 and V is TRBV6-1; 10 nucleotides align to TRBD2. The J segment lost 6 bases and the V segment lost 7 bases, leaving 3 bases of the junction unmatched. Germline lookup yields CDR1 MNHNS and CDR2 SASEGT. The CDR3 length is 12 residues. DNA of the CDR3: TGTGCCAGCAAACCTAGCGGGAGCGAGCAGTACTTC. Protein sequence: CASKPSGSEQYF.

This clonotype was seen repeatedly, ten times or more. The chain is built from TRBV7-6 and TRBJ1-1; 8 nucleotides agree with TRBD1. The CDR3 is made up of 17 amino acids. Germline loops: CDR1 SGHVS, CDR2 FNYEAQ. The J segment lost 0 bases and the V segment lost 1 base, leaving 7 bases of the junction unmatched. The CDR3 sequence is CASSLVMAGGLNTEAFF. The CDR3 DNA follows: TGTGCCAGCAGCTTAGTAATGGCAGGGGGCCTGAACACTGAAGCTTTCTTT.

This clonotype was recorded at least ten times. The gene calls are TRBV7-8 and TRBJ2-3; D is possibly TRBD1 or TRBD2 (5 bases each). The CDR3 runs to 15 residues. Trimming removed 6 bases at V and 0 bases at J, with 13 bases between. Germline values: CDR1 SGHVS, CDR2 FQNEAQ. This chain's CDR3 is CASRRDGLSTDTQYF. The CDR3 DNA follows: TGTGCCAGCAGACGGGACGGCCTTAGCACAGATACGCAGTATTTT.